This entry lists 14 T cell receptor beta chains sequenced from one sample in a study of blood T cell repertoires in COVID-19. Clones were read by immunoSEQ multiplex PCR, and TCRdb kept only the in-frame ones, dropping some. The sample records 120,000 or so clones, 60% to 85% being singletons. The sample consisted of peripheral blood. The receptors shown here come from a man aged 70 or older with acute or convalescent COVID-19.

The genes are TRBV29-1 and TRBJ2-6; possibly TRBD2 for D (5 bases). CDR3 size: 14 residues. Trimming left V 1 base short and J 1 base short, with 5 bases between. Germline values: CDR1 SQVTM, CDR2 ANQGSEA. In nucleotides, the CDR3 is TGCAGCGTTGAAGCGGGATCTGGGGCCAACGTCCTGACTTTC. The encoded protein is CSVEAGSGANVLTF.

The chain carries TRBV2 and TRBJ2-2; 11 nucleotides align to TRBD2. The V gene end was trimmed by 3 bases and the J gene end by 1 base; junction bases not matched to a gene: 1. The CDR3 extends over 16 amino acids. Germline V gene data show CDR1 as SNHLY and CDR2 as FYNNEI. The CDR3 DNA is TGTGCCAGCAGTGATCTAGCGGGAGGGAACACCGGGGAGCTGTTTTTT. It yields the protein CASSDLAGGNTGELFF. Drawing the rest from reference TRBV2 and TRBJ2-2, the complete variable domain is EPEVTQTPSHQVTQMGQEVILRCVPISNHLYFYWYRQILGQKVEFLVSFYNNEISEKSEIFDDQFSVERPDGSNFTLKIRSTKLEDSAMYFCASSDLAGGNTGELFFGEGSRLTVL.

The chain recombines TRBV28 with TRBJ1-4; possibly TRBD1 for D (6 bases). Germline V lookup: CDR1 MDHEN, CDR2 SYDVKM. The CDR3 covers 15 residues. Trimming cost V 1 base and J 7 bases, with 13 bases left between them. The CDR3 spells CASSLSQQGLEKLFF. The CDR3, as DNA: TGTGCCAGCAGTTTATCCCAACAGGGTCTTGAAAAACTGTTTTTT.

V and J are TRBV6-2 or TRBV6-3 and TRBJ2-7; 7 bases align to TRBD1. The junction had 12 bases not matched to a gene; V was cut back by 3 bases and J by 1 base. The CDR3 extends over 17 amino acids. Per germline, CDR1 MNHEY and CDR2 SVGEGT. Here the CDR3 DNA reads TGTGCCAGCAGTTATTTTCCCGACAGGGCGATTTCCTACGAGCAGTACTTC. Protein sequence: CASSYFPDRAISYEQYF.

This chain uses TRBV4-3 with TRBJ1-3; D not resolved. The CDR3 is made up of 15 amino acids. V was pared by 4 bases and J by 0 bases, with 10 bases between. The V gene's germline CDR1 is LGHNA and CDR2 YSLEER. The CDR3 loop is CASSLTRFSGNTIYF. CDR3 bases: TGCGCCAGCAGCCTTACCCGGTTCTCTGGAAACACCATATATTTT.

V is TRBV7-2 and J is TRBJ2-7; possibly TRBD2 for D (5 bases). V lost 4 bases and J lost 2, with 12 bases in between. The CDR3 has 14 amino acids. CDR1 SGHTA and CDR2 FQGNSA come from the germline V gene. This CDR3 reads CASSSSSDAYEQYF. CDR3 sequence (DNA): TGTGCCAGCAGCTCCAGTAGCGACGCCTACGAGCAGTACTTC.

The gene calls are TRBV5-1 and TRBJ1-1; D is possibly TRBD1 (5 bases). The germline V and J ends were trimmed by 4 bases and 10 bases, with 17 bases remaining between them. This CDR3 spans 13 amino acids. The V gene's germline CDR1 is SGHRS and CDR2 YFSETQ. In DNA form, the CDR3 reads TGCGCCAGCAGCCCACCGGCGGGGGACCGAGCTTTCTTT. Its translation: CASSPPAGDRAFF.

The chain has TRBV5-1 and TRBJ1-3; TRBD1 aligns across 7 bases. This CDR3 region has 15 residues. Germline loops: CDR1 SGHRS, CDR2 YFSETQ. Trimming removed 4 bases from V and 4 bases from J; junction bases left unmatched: 8. The CDR3 bases are TGCGCCAGCAGCCGCGCCGGGACAGCGGGAAACACCATATATTTT. This codes for CASSRAGTAGNTIYF.

V usage is TRBV29-1 and J usage is TRBJ1-1, with D perhaps TRBD1 (5 bases). Germline CDR1 and CDR2: SQVTM and ANQGSEA. CDR3 length: 15 residues. Trimming shortened V by 6 bases and J by 5 bases, and 22 bases separated the two germline ends. CDR3 nucleotides: TGCAGCGTATTAACGGCTGTGACAGAGAGGACTGAAGCTTTCTTT. The encoded protein is CSVLTAVTERTEAFF.

The chain carries TRBV7-2 and TRBJ2-7; a weak D match, TRBD1 (6 bases). Trimming took 5 bases from V and 3 from J, leaving 14 bases between them. In germline, CDR1 is SGHTA, CDR2 FQGNSA. CDR3 length: 14 amino acids. CDR3 in DNA: TGTGCCAGCAGCATGACAGGATCCAGCTACGAGCAGTACTTC. Protein sequence: CASSMTGSSYEQYF.

The chain joins TRBV3-1 (or the pseudogene TRBV3-2) to TRBJ1-4; D is unclear. V was cut by 0 bases and J by 5 bases, with 10 bases left in between. The germline V gene has CDR1 LGHDT and CDR2 YNNKEL (reference sequence). The CDR3 is 15 amino acids. In nucleotides, the CDR3 is TGTGCCAGCAGCCAAGATTGGGCAGAGAATGAAAAACTGTTTTTT. As protein: CASSQDWAENEKLFF.

The chain couples TRBV5-4 to TRBJ2-4, with 7 bases identical to TRBD1. The CDR3 extends over 13 amino acids. The germline V gene encodes CDR1 SGHNT and CDR2 YYREEE (reference sequence). J lost 8 bases, V lost 5 bases, and 7 bases had no gene match. CDR3 nucleotide sequence: TGTGCCAGCAGACGACAGGGCGACGACATTCAGTACTTC. Translation: CASRRQGDDIQYF.

This clone came up a few times. The rearrangement uses TRBV3-1 (or the pseudogene TRBV3-2) and TRBJ2-7; 11 bases are a match to TRBD2. Germline values: CDR1 LGHDT, CDR2 YNNKEL (reference sequence). The CDR3 is 19 residues long. V shed 1 base and J 7 bases; nucleotides not matched to a gene: 18. CDR3 region: CASSQGLAGPLPHPREQYF. The DNA of the CDR3 is TGTGCCAGCAGCCAAGGACTAGCGGGGCCTCTACCACACCCTAGGGAGCAGTACTTC.

The V and J genes are TRBV12-5 and TRBJ1-2, with D perhaps matching TRBD1 (6 bases). The CDR3 extends over 16 amino acids. V gave up 1 base and J gave up 3 bases, with 15 bases separating them. Per the germline V gene, CDR1 is LGHNT and CDR2 is FRNRAP. In DNA form, the CDR3 reads TGTGCTAGTGGTTTGGGTTTATGGGGGCAGGACTATGGCTACACCTTC. Its protein product is CASGLGLWGQDYGYTF.